This T cell receptor beta chain comes out of a study of molecular identifiers for immune sequencing clone quantification. General study findings and limits: Even with 1 million or so naive cells present, spiked Jurkat TCR RNA from one cell was reportedly detectable.

TCRdb reprocessed the PCR reads with MiXCR, giving one entry per CDR3 protein. Here the sample spans under 600,000 distinct CDR3 sequences, 20% to 25% being singletons. Sorted naive CD8 T cells, roughly 20,000 to 1,100,000, were sequenced from 10%, 30% or 50% RNA. This clonotype has just a few counts. What it binds is unknown. Per the germline V gene, CDR1 is SGHRS and CDR2 is YFSETQ. V lost 2 bases, J lost 8 bases, and 14 bases lay in between. There are 14 residues in the CDR3. The specimen sequenced was naive CD8+ T cells from blood, with Jurkat cell RNA spiked in. Stated subset: FACS-sorted CD8+CD4-CCR7+CD45RA+ naive T cells. The receptor was derived from a human donor in good health. Some libraries in this study had Jurkat cell RNA spiked in. The rearrangement joins TRBV5-1 to TRBJ2-4; D call uncertain. As DNA, the CDR3 is TGCGCCAGCAGCTTACCCGACCTCCCTGACATTCAGTACTTC. It yields the protein CASSLPDLPDIQYF.